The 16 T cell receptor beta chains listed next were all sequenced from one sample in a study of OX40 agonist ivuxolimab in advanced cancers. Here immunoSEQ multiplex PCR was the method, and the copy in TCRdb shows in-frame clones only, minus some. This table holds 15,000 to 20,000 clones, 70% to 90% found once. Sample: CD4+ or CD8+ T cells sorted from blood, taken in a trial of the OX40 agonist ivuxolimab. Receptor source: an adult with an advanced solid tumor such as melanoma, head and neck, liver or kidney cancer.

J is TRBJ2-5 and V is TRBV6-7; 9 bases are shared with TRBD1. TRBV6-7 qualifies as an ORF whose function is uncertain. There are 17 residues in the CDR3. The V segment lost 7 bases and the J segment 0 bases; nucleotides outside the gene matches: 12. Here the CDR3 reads CASNFGRDRANQETQYF. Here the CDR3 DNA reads TGTGCCAGCAACTTCGGCCGGGACAGGGCGAACCAAGAGACCCAGTACTTC.

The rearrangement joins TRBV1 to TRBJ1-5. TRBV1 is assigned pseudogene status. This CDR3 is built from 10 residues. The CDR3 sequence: CTSLGQPQHF. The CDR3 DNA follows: TGCACCTCGCTGGGTCAGCCCCAGCATTTT.

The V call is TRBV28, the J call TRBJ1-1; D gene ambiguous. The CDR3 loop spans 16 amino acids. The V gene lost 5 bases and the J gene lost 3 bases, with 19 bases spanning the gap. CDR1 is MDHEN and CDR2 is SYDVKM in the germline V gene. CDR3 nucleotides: TGTGCCAGCAGTACGGCGGAGGCCTCCCGGGACACTGAAGCTTTCTTT. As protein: CASSTAEASRDTEAFF.

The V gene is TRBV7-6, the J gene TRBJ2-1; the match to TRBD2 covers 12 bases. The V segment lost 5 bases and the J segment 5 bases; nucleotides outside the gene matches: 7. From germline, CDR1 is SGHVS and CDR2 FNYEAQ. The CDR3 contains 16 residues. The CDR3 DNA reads TGTGCCAGCAGCCCCAGACTAGCGGGAGACGACAATGAGCAGTTCTTC. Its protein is CASSPRLAGDDNEQFF. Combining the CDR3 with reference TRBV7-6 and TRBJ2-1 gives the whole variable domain GAGVSQSPRYKVTKRGQDVALRCDPISGHVSLYWYRQALGQGPEFLTYFNYEAQQDKSGLPNDRFSAERPEGSISTLTIQRTEQRDSAMYRCASSPRLAGDDNEQFFGPGTRLTVL.

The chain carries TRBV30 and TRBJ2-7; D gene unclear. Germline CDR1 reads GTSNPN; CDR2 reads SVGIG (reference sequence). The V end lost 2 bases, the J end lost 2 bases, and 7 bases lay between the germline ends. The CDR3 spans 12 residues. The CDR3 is CAWSSPTYEQYF. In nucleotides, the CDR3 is TGTGCCTGGAGTTCCCCCACCTACGAGCAGTACTTC.

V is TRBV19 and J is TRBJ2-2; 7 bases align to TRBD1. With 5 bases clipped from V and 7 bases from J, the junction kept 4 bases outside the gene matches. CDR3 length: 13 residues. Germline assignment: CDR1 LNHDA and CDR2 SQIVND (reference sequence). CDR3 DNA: TGTGCCAGTAGTGTGACAGGGAGCGGGGAGCTGTTTTTT. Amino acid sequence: CASSVTGSGELFF.

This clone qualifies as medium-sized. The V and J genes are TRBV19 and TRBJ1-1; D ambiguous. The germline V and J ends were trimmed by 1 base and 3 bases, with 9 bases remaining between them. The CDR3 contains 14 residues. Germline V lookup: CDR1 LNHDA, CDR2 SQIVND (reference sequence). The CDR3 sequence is CASSIGSIDTEAFF. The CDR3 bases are TGTGCCAGTAGTATAGGATCCATCGACACTGAAGCTTTCTTT.

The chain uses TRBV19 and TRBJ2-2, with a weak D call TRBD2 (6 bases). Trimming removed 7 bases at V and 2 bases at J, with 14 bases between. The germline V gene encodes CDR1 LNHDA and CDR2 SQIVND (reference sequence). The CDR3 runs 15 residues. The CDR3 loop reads CASTTGTFNTGELFF. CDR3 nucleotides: TGTGCCAGTACAACCGGGACTTTCAACACCGGGGAGCTGTTTTTT.

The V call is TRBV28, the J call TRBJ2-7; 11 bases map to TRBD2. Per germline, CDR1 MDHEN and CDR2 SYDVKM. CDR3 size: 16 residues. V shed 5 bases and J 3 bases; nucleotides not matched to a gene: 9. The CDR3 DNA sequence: TGTGCCAGCAGTCCGGGGACGACTAGCGGGATCTACGAGCAGTACTTC. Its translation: CASSPGTTSGIYEQYF.

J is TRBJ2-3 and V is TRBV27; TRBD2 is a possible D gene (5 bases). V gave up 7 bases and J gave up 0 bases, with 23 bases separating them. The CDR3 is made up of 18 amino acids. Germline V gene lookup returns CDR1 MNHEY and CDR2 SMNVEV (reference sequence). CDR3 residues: CASTYIPYGETSTDTQYF. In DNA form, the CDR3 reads TGTGCCAGCACTTATATCCCCTATGGGGAGACTAGCACAGATACGCAGTATTTT.

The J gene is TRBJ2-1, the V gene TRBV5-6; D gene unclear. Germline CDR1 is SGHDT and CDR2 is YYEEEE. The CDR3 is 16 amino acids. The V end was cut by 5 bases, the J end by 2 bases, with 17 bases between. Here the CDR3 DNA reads TGTGCCAGCAGTTTGCCCCTGGAAGGCCCCTACAATGAGCAGTTCTTC. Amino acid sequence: CASSLPLEGPYNEQFF. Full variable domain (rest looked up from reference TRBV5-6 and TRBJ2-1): DAGVTQSPTHLIKTRGQQVTLRCSPKSGHDTVSWYQQALGQGPQFIFQYYEEEERQRGNFPDRFSGHQFPNYSSELNVNALLLGDSALYLCASSLPLEGPYNEQFFGPGTRLTVL.

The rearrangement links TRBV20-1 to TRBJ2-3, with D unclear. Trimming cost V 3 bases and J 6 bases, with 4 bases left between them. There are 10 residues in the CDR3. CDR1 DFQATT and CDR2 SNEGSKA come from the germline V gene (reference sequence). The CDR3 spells CSASIDTQYF. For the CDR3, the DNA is TGCAGTGCTAGTATCGATACGCAGTATTTT.

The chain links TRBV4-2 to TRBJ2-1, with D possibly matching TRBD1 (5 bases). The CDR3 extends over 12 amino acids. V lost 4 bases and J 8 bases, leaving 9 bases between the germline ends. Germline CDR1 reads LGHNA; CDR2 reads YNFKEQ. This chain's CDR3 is CASSPTGDEQFF. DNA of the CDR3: TGTGCCAGCAGCCCCACAGGCGATGAGCAGTTCTTC.

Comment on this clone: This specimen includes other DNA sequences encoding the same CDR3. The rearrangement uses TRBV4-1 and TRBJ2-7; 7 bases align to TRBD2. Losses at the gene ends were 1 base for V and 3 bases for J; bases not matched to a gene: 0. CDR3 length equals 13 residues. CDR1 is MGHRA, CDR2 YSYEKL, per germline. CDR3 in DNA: TGCGCCAGCAGCCAAGGGGGGGGCTACGAGCAGTACTTC. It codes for CASSQGGGYEQYF.

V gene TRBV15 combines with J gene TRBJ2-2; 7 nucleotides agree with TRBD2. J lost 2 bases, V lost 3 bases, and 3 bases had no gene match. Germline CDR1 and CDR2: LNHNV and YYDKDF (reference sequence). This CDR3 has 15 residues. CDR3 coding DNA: TGTGCCACCAGCAGCCGCGGGGGTAACACCGGGGAGCTGTTTTTT. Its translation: CATSSRGGNTGELFF. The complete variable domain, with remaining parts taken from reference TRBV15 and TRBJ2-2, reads DAMVIQNPRYQVTQFGKPVTLSCSQTLNHNVMYWYQQKSSQAPKLLFHYYDKDFNNEADTPDNFQSRRPNTSFCFLDIRSPGLGDTAMYLCATSSRGGNTGELFFGEGSRLTVL.

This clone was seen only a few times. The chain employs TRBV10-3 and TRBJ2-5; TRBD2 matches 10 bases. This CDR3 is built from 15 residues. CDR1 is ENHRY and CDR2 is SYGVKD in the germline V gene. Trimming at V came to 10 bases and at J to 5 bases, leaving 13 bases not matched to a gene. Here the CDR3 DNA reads TGTGCCACGAGTACTAGCGGGGTTAATGTGGAGACCCAGTACTTC. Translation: CATSTSGVNVETQYF.